Included here is one T cell receptor (beta chain) sequence, with context. Its specificity is not known. Only one base separates this from a far larger clonotype, so it likely reflects a read error. The data were taken from a study of regulatory T cells in long-lasting Graves disease. Notes on the study in general: Persistent Graves' patients showed less TCR diversity than newly diagnosed ones. Among the persistent patients, roughly 2,500 public clonotypes were shared, more than the 950 to 1,000 shared among new patients.

The time point is: persistent/refractory GD, antithyroid drugs over 5 years with positive TRAb. PBMC RNA served as the TCR library source. V lost 6 bases, J lost 5 bases, and 5 bases stayed unmatched. The CDR3 contains 13 residues. CDR1 MNHNS and CDR2 SASEGT come from the germline V gene. Relying on iRepertoire HTBI primers and Arm-PCR of CDR3 regions, the team built TCR beta libraries. MiXCR, run by TCRdb on the multiplex PCR reads, gives a single entry per CDR3 protein. Among around 500,000 distinct CDR3 sequences listed, 20% were seen once. This chain connects TRBV6-1 to TRBJ2-7; 9 bases are shared with TRBD1. The origin of this receptor is a female donor with Graves disease. This sample comprised peripheral blood mononuclear cells (PBMCs), obtained when the disease was refractory, from a patient treated with antithyroid drugs. For the CDR3, the DNA is TGTGCCAGCAGCCCCGGGACAGGGCACGAGCAGTACTTC. Translated, it gives CASSPGTGHEQYF.